This T cell receptor (beta chain) was documented in a study of beta chain features in type 1 diabetes. On the study more broadly: Examination of sorted cells across all samples involved more than 100,000,000 cells.

Sequencing targeted expressed TCRB transcripts, as all isolated RNA had been reverse transcribed. TCRdb's copy holds only in-frame clones and misses some; the assay was immunoSEQ multiplex PCR. The sample shows around 430,000 clones, about 32% of them seen only once. Sorting with CD45RO/CCR7/CD25/CD127/CD95/CD27 yielded naive, central memory, regulatory and stem-like memory CD4+ cells. CDR3 length: 13 residues. CDR1 SGDLS and CDR2 YYNGEE come from the germline V gene. Trimming took 2 bases from V and 7 from J, leaving 13 bases between them. Source material: naive CD4+ T cells from blood. The sequence was obtained from a man aged 18 to 29 in good health. This sequence joins TRBV9 and TRBJ2-7, with D possibly TRBD2 on 5 matching bases. CDR3 in DNA: TGTGCCAGCAGCGTCCAGGCGAGAGGGGAGCAGTACTTC. This translates into CASSVQARGEQYF. Supplemented by reference TRBV9 and TRBJ2-7, the full variable domain reads DSGVTQTPKHLITATGQRVTLRCSPRSGDLSVYWYQQSLDQGLQFLIQYYNGEERAKGNILERFSAQQFPDLHSELNLSSLELGDSALYFCASSVQARGEQYFGPGTRLTVT.